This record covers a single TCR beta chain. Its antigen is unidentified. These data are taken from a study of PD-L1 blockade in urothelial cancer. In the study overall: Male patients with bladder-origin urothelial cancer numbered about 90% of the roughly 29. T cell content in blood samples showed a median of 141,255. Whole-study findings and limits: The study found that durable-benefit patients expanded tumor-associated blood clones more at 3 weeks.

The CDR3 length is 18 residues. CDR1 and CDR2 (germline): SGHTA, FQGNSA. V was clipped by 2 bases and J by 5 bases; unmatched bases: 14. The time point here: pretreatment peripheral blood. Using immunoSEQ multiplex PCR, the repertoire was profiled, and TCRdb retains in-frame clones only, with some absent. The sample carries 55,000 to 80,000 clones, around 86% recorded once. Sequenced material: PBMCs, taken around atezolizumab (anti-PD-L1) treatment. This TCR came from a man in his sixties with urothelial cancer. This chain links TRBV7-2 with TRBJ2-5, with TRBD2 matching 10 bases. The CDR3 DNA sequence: TGTGCCAGCAGCTTAAGTAGTAGGGCTAGCGGGGGATGGGAGACCCAGTACTTC. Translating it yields CASSLSSRASGGWETQYF.